These 5 T cell receptor beta chains originate from one sample sequenced in a study of T cells after yellow fever vaccination. TCRdb re-called the 5' RACE reads through MiXCR, storing one row per CDR3 protein. The top ten hold 1.6% of the sample, which has 15,000 or so distinct CDR3 sequences, 7.3% seen once. Sequencing was performed on PBMCs, either bulk or a sorted T-cell subset (CD4+, CD8+, memory, or dextramer-sorted; not recorded which), taken on the day of the yellow fever booster vaccination. Every receptor here comes from a man between 18 and 35 years old who received the YFV17D yellow fever vaccine.

This clonotype came up many times. This chain connects TRBV20-1 to TRBJ2-7, with 9 bases fitting TRBD2. V was clipped by 4 bases and J by 6 bases; unmatched bases: 7. Germline assignment: CDR1 DFQATT and CDR2 SNEGSKA (reference sequence). The length of the CDR3 is 13 residues. The CDR3 spells CSATGAGGIEQYF. DNA of the CDR3: TGCAGTGCTACTGGGGCGGGGGGGATCGAGCAGTACTTC.

Within the sample, this clonotype is medium-sized. The chain joins TRBV10-3 to TRBJ1-6, with no clear D. Germline CDR1 reads ENHRY; CDR2 reads SYGVKD. V shed 7 bases and J shed 8 bases, with 15 bases lying between them. The CDR3 has 14 residues. CDR3 amino acids: CAITTDPRDSPLHF. The CDR3 DNA reads as TGTGCCATCACCACGGACCCGAGGGATTCACCCCTCCACTTT.

The sample holds many counts of this clonotype. J is TRBJ2-1 and V is TRBV7-9, with D tentatively TRBD1 or TRBD2 (5 bases each). The CDR3 runs to 14 residues. Trimming cost V 1 base and J 7 bases, with 11 bases left between them. Germline CDR1 SEHNR, CDR2 FQNEAQ (reference sequence). In DNA form, the CDR3 reads TGTGCCAGCAGCTTAGTGGGGGTAGTGAATGAGCAGTTCTTC. Its translation is CASSLVGVVNEQFF. Together with reference TRBV7-9 and TRBJ2-1, the CDR3 gives the full variable domain: DTGVSQNPRHKITKRGQNVTFRCDPISEHNRLYWYRQTLGQGPEFLTYFQNEAQLEKSRLLSDRFSAERPKGSFSTLEIQRTEQGDSAMYLCASSLVGVVNEQFFGPGTRLTVL.

This clonotype was found many times. V usage is TRBV28 and J usage is TRBJ2-5; tentative D call: TRBD2 (5 bases). Germline V gives CDR1 MDHEN, CDR2 SYDVKM. V lost 5 bases and J lost 2, with 15 bases in between. The CDR3 is 15 residues long. In DNA form, the CDR3 reads TGTGCCAGCAGTCCCTCGCCCGGGATTCAAGAGACCCAGTACTTC. It yields the protein CASSPSPGIQETQYF.

This clonotype appeared many times. The V and J genes are TRBV11-2 and TRBJ2-3; D is ambiguous. The V and J ends lost 4 bases and 7 bases respectively, with 3 bases between them. The CDR3 has 10 residues. Germline V lookup: CDR1 SGHAT, CDR2 FQNNGV. CDR3: CASSSYTQYF. The CDR3 region has the DNA TGTGCCAGCAGCTCCTATACGCAGTATTTT.